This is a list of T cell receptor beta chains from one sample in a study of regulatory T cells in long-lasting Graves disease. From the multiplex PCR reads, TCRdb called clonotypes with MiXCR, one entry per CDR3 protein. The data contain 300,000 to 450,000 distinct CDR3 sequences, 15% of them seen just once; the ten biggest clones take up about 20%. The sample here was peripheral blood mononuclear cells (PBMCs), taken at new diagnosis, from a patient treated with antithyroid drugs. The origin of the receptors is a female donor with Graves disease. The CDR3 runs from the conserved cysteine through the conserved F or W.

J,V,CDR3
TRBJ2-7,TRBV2,CASSNPGQGTHEQYF
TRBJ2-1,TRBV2,CASQKNEQFF
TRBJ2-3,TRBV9,CASSLGLATDTQYF
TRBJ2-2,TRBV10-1,CASSWQGVSGELFF
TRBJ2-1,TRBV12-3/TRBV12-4,CANSLAGSSYNEQFF
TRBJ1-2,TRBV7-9,CASSKGGNYGYTF
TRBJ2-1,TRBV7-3,CASSIGLAGGWDEQFF
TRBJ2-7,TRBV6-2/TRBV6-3,CASSPSGTGKYEQYF
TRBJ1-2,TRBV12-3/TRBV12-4,CASSFLMGDGYTF
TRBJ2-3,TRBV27,CASRRQGVQDTQYF
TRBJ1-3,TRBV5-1,CASSPGTGRYGNTIYF
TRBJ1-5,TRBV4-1,CASSQELVRVQPQHF
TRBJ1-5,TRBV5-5,CASSLEGAMVQPQHF
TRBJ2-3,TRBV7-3,CASSPGGASTDTQYF
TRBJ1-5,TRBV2,CASTPGQAFNQPQHF
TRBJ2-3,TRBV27,CVTKRGGDTQYF
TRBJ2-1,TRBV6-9,CASSSNDYNEQFF
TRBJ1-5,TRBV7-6,CASSLGAGVVISNQPQHF
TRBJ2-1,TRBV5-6,CASSRTGFHEQFF
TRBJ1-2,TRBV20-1,CSARDLGPRGSYGYTF
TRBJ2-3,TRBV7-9,CASSFTDRARTDTQYF
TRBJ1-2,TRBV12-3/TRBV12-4,CASSSAQSLGYYGYTF
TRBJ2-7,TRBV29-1,CSARTSGGSYEQYF
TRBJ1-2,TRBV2,CASSALTTGGGYTF
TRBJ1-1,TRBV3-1,CASSQESGNTEAFF
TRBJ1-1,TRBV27,CASSLGGMNTEAFF
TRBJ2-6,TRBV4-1,CASSQEVRESGANVLTF
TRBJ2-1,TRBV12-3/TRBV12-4,CASSWADNEQFF
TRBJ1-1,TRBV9,CASSPEQGVTMNTEAFF
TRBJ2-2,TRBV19,CASSGPSPGELFF
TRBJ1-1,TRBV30,CAWRDRFTTEAFF
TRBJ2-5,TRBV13,CASSLGTGTPRAETQYF
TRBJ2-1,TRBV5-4,CASSSRGGDDEQFF
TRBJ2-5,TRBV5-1,CASAIGQGDGTQYF
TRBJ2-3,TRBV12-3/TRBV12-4,CASSRTGDTDTQYF
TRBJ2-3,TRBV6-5,CASSYGGLATDTQYF
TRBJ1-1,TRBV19,CASSKEQGQRATNTEAFF
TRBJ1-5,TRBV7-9,CASSEQGRNQPQHF